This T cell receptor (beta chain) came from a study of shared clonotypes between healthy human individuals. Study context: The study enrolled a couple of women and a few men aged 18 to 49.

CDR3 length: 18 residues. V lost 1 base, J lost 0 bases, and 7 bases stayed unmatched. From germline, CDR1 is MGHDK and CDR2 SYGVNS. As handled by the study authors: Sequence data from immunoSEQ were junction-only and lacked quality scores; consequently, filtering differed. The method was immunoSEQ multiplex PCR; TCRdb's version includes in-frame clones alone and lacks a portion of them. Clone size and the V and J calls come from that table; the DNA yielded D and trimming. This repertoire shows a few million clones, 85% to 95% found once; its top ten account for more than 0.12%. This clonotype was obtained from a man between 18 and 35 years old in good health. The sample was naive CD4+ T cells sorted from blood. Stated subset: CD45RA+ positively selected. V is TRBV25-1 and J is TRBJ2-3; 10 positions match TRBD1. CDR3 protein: CASSEWVGTGVSTDTQYF. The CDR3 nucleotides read TGTGCCAGCAGTGAATGGGTAGGGACAGGGGTCAGCACAGATACGCAGTATTTT.